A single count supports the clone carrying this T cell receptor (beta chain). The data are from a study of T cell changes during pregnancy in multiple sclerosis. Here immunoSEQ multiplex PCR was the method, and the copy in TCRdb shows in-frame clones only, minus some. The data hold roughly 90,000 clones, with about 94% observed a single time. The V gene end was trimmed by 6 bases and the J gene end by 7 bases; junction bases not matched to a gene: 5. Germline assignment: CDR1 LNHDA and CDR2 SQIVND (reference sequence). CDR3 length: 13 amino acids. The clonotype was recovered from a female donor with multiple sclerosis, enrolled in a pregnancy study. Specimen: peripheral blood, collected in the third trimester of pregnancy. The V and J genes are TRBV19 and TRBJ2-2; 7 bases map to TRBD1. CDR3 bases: TGTGCCAGTAGCGCAACAGGGGTCGGGGAGCTGTTTTTT. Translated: CASSATGVGELFF.